A single T cell receptor (beta chain) is shown here with its context. V was shortened by 4 bases and J by 4 bases, with 7 bases between the two germline ends. Germline CDR1 reads MGHRA; CDR2 reads YSYEKL. The CDR3 is 12 amino acids. The data were taken from a study of blood T cell repertoires in COVID-19. For the study at large: Italy, Spain and the United States were the sources of the convalescent and acute COVID-19 samples.

The repertoire was sequenced with immunoSEQ multiplex PCR; TCRdb's copy has only in-frame clones and lacks some. The data hold about 360,000 clones, with around 83% observed a single time. V is TRBV4-1 and J is TRBJ1-2, with no clear D. The receptor was derived from a man aged 30-40 years with active or convalescent COVID-19. Sequenced material: peripheral blood. For the CDR3, the DNA is TGCGCCAGCAGCCGGGGAGTCTATGGCTACACCTTC. This codes for CASSRGVYGYTF.